Listed below are T cell receptor beta chains from one sample, sequenced in a study of CD8 T cells in Susac syndrome. TCRdb itself ran the immunoSEQ multiplex PCR reads through MiXCR, one entry per CDR3 protein. The sample has some 200,000 distinct CDR3 sequences, 95% seen once; the top ten hold about 0.088%. Sequences were obtained from CD4+ T cells from PBMCs. The origin of the receptors is a human donor with multiple sclerosis. The CDR3 runs from the conserved cysteine through the conserved F or W. Each record gives: V gene, J gene, CDR3 protein.

TRBV24-1	TRBJ2-2	CATSGGAPNTGELFF
TRBV5-6	TRBJ1-2	CASSLGTGGSSYGYTF
TRBV20-1	TRBJ2-4	CSAGGVGNIQYF
TRBV4-1	TRBJ2-7	CASSQVIAGKYEQYF
TRBV20-1	TRBJ1-1	CSASRPENTEAFF
TRBV20-1	TRBJ2-5	CSASRGGTQYF
TRBV20-1	TRBJ2-5	CSARDRGRGIQETQYF
TRBV7-3	TRBJ2-3	CASSRDGTDTQYF
TRBV6-5	TRBJ1-2	CASTLGRGYTF
TRBV19	TRBJ1-2	CASSPYGQGNYGYTF
TRBV11-2	TRBJ2-5	CASSTLDRGSGETQYF
TRBV20-1	TRBJ2-1	CSASYRGTSGASYNEQFF
TRBV7-2	TRBJ2-3	CASSTSLTSGRSDTQYF
TRBV29-1	TRBJ2-7	CSVDGVYEQYF
TRBV29-1	TRBJ1-5	CSVLQGHGQHF
TRBV4-1	TRBJ2-6	CASSQDSRASGANVLTF
TRBV30	TRBJ2-5	CAWSAGVAGGETQYF
TRBV7-3	TRBJ2-1	CASSLLGHGLFF
TRBV2	TRBJ2-1	CASSEEGWRNEQFF
TRBV23-1	TRBJ1-5	CASRLTADRSQPQHF